This T cell receptor beta chain was obtained from a study of T-cell reconstitution after alpha-beta-depleted transplantation in children. This clonotype was seen a few times. There are 15 residues in the CDR3. Germline values: CDR1 LGHNA, CDR2 YSLEER. Trimming shortened V by 0 bases and J by 3 bases, and 6 bases separated the two germline ends. TCRbeta library construction was performed incorporating unique molecular identifiers. TCRdb re-derived calls from the PCR reads in MiXCR, one entry per CDR3 protein. Counted here are a few hundred thousand distinct CDR3 sequences, about 11% occurring once; the ten biggest clones make up roughly 6%.

The chain couples TRBV4-3 to TRBJ1-6, with D uncertain. The specimen was PBMCs from the stem cell graft donor, collected from the stem cell graft. The clonotype originates from a human donor who donated a stem cell graft to a child with acute myeloid leukemia. The CDR3 loop is CASSQDRLYNSPLHF. The CDR3, as DNA: TGCGCCAGCAGCCAAGATCGCCTCTATAATTCACCCCTCCACTTT.